The clone carrying this T cell receptor (beta chain) has more than one count but fewer than ten. Its matching antigen is unknown. The ends were cut back, 0 bases at V and 1 base at J, with 13 bases in the middle. Germline V gene sequence: CDR1 SGHDT, CDR2 YYEEEE. This CDR3 region has 17 residues. The sample comes from a study of T-cell memory formation after mild COVID-19. The overall study: Clusters were largely donor specific. Study outcomes and limitations: In pre-infection memory, a portion of responding clones appeared, which suggested that cross-reactive memory joined. Clones that contracted clustered mainly in CM and EM if CD4+ and in EMRA if CD8+.

5'RACE primed from the constant segment yielded TCR alpha and TCR beta cDNA libraries bearing sample barcodes and UMIs. In TCRdb, the 5' RACE reads were re-called with MiXCR into one record per CDR3 protein. The data contain 300,000 to 400,000 distinct CDR3 sequences, 25% to 30% of them singletons. The sequenced sample consisted of PBMCs or a T cell subset sorted from them (not recorded which). This TCR came from an adult woman who had mild COVID-19 (a few samples of this study predate the infection). Cell type and time point are not known. V and J are TRBV5-6 and TRBJ2-2; D is unresolved. This CDR3 is CASSLVGLPMNTGELFF. The CDR3 nucleotides read TGTGCCAGCAGCTTGGTAGGCTTACCGATGAACACCGGGGAGCTGTTTTTT.